The 27 T cell receptor beta chains presented below share a single source sample, sequenced in a study of cytomegalovirus exposure and HLA in healthy donors. PCR amplification relied on 60 Vbeta primers (plus 13 Jbeta primers). Measured with immunoSEQ multiplex PCR; TCRdb has only the in-frame clones, and not every one. The sample contains 90,000 to 120,000 clones, more than 65% of which appear only once. The sequencing sample was made of PBMCs. The source of these receptors is a male donor in good health and CMV-seronegative.

The rearrangement joins TRBV10-3 to TRBJ1-1; D not resolved. Germline CDR1 and CDR2: ENHRY and SYGVKD. This CDR3 has 14 residues. Trimming took off 7 bases at V and 1 base at J, with 13 bases between the two ends. The CDR3 loop is CAIKMEGANTEAFF. The CDR3, as DNA: TGTGCCATCAAGATGGAGGGTGCGAACACTGAAGCTTTCTTT.

The V call is TRBV4-1, the J call TRBJ1-2, with D hard to call. Germline assignment: CDR1 MGHRA and CDR2 YSYEKL. Trimming removed 4 bases at V and 0 bases at J, with 15 bases between. CDR3 length equals 16 residues. The DNA of the CDR3 is TGCGCCAGCAGCCTCCCGGTGGAGGGCACTAACTATGGCTACACCTTC. This translates into CASSLPVEGTNYGYTF.

This chain joins TRBV4-1 and TRBJ2-7; D call uncertain. CDR1 is MGHRA and CDR2 is YSYEKL in the germline V gene. This CDR3 spans 12 amino acids. Trimming cost V 3 bases and J 4 bases, with 7 bases left between them. Written as DNA, the CDR3 is TGCGCCAGCAGCCATAACACATACGAGCAGTACTTC. Translation gives CASSHNTYEQYF.

A remark on this clone: At one boundary the junction diverges from the germline segment, which might be a read error. The chain links TRBV9 to TRBJ2-5; 7 nucleotides align to TRBD2. CDR3 length: 17 residues. Germline CDR1 SGDLS, CDR2 YYNGEE. The CDR3: CASTVGISGLGKEPQYF. The DNA of the CDR3 is TGTGCCAGCACCGTAGGTATTAGCGGGTTAGGAAAAGAGCCCCAGTACTTC.

The chain has TRBV2 and TRBJ2-7; tentatively, D is TRBD2 (5 bases). Trimming pared 11 bases from V and 6 bases from J, leaving 29 bases between. Per germline, CDR1 SNHLY and CDR2 FYNNEI. This CDR3 has 16 amino acids. The CDR3 bases are TGTGCCGCTAAGCGGAGAGAAATTTCTATGTGGGGCGAGCAGTACTTC. Protein sequence: CAAKRREISMWGEQYF.

The chain combines TRBV4-1 with TRBJ2-5, with 7 bases matching TRBD2. The J call may be faulty, since TRBJ2-7 better matches the DNA end. The CDR3 is made up of 12 amino acids. Germline assignment: CDR1 MGHRA and CDR2 YSYEKL. The CDR3 DNA is TGCGCCAGCAGCCAGTGGGGGGGCGAGCAGTACTTC. Its protein product is CASSQWGGEQYF.

V is TRBV7-2 and J is TRBJ2-2, with 7 positions matching TRBD2. Germline assignment: CDR1 SGHTA and CDR2 FQGNSA. The CDR3 loop spans 15 amino acids. The trim removed 5 bases at V and 1 base at J, leaving 4 bases unmatched. CDR3 nucleotides: TGTGCCAGCAGCGCACGCGGGGGGAACACCGGGGAGCTGTTTTTT. It codes for CASSARGGNTGELFF.

This chain joins TRBV4-1 and TRBJ2-7, with 11 bases fitting TRBD2. CDR1 and CDR2 (germline): MGHRA, YSYEKL. J lost 2 bases, V lost 1 base, and 13 bases had no gene match. The CDR3 totals 19 residues. The CDR3 loop is CASSQALPGLAASPYEQYF. CDR3 coding DNA: TGCGCCAGCAGCCAAGCCCTCCCGGGACTAGCGGCCTCTCCCTACGAGCAGTACTTC.

With respect to this clone: A junction end diverges from the germline sequence, so it may reflect a read error. The chain is built from TRBV7-9 and TRBJ2-1; 12 bases line up with TRBD2. In germline, CDR1 is SEHNR, CDR2 FQNEAQ (reference sequence). The CDR3 sequence is 17 residues long. Written as DNA, the CDR3 is TGTTCCAGCAGCTCATCTTTCGTCCCGGGACTAGCGGGTGAGCAGTTCTTC. Its protein is CSSSSSFVPGLAGEQFF.

The rearrangement uses TRBV30 and TRBJ1-6, with a weak D call TRBD1 (5 bases). CDR3 length: 16 residues. CDR1 GTSNPN and CDR2 SVGIG come from the germline V gene (reference sequence). Trimming took off 6 bases at V and 10 bases at J, with 25 bases between the two ends. The CDR3 spells CACTTALVRGGSPLHF. CDR3 bases: TGTGCCTGTACGACAGCCCTGGTCCGCGGGGGATCACCCCTCCACTTT.

This clone was found once. J is TRBJ2-7 and V is TRBV27; possible D gene TRBD2, 5 bases. Germline V gene data show CDR1 as MNHEY and CDR2 as SMNVEV (reference sequence). The length of the CDR3 is 11 residues. Trimming left V 10 bases short and J 6 bases short, with 13 bases between. The CDR3 loop reads CATEWEFEQYF. The CDR3 nucleotides are TGTGCCACGGAATGGGAGTTCGAGCAGTACTTC.

The chain has TRBV5-6 and TRBJ2-3; 9 bases fit TRBD2. V dropped 3 bases and J dropped 5; count of bases not matched to a gene: 4. Looked up from germline, CDR1 is SGHDT and CDR2 is YYEEEE. CDR3 size: 14 residues. This CDR3 is CASSWVAGVDTQYF. Written as DNA, the CDR3 is TGTGCCAGCAGCTGGGTAGCGGGAGTAGATACGCAGTATTTT. Full variable domain (outside the CDR3, taken from reference TRBV5-6 and TRBJ2-3): DAGVTQSPTHLIKTRGQQVTLRCSPKSGHDTVSWYQQALGQGPQFIFQYYEEEERQRGNFPDRFSGHQFPNYSSELNVNALLLGDSALYLCASSWVAGVDTQYFGPGTRLTVL.

The chain has TRBV7-2 and TRBJ1-1; possibly TRBD1 for D (5 bases). Trimming left V 4 bases short and J 4 bases short, with 13 bases between. CDR1 is SGHTA, CDR2 FQGNSA, per germline. This CDR3 has 14 residues. The CDR3 coding sequence is TGTGCCAGCAGCTCGTTGACGGGGGGCACTGAAGCTTTCTTT. Protein product: CASSSLTGGTEAFF.

This chain connects TRBV5-1 to TRBJ1-3; D unclear. Trimming took off 0 bases at V and 8 bases at J, with 6 bases between the two ends. Germline V gives CDR1 SGHRS, CDR2 YFSETQ. The CDR3 has 12 residues. For the CDR3, the DNA is TGCGCCAGCAGCTTGGTGGGAGACACCATATATTTT. Protein: CASSLVGDTIYF.

CDR3 nucleotides: TGTGCCAGCAGCCAAGAGGCTAGCGGAGCCTACGAGCAGTACTTC. It yields the protein CASSQEASGAYEQYF. The chain carries TRBV4-2 and TRBJ2-7; 7 bases agree with TRBD2. The V gene's germline CDR1 is LGHNA and CDR2 YNFKEQ. The ends lost 0 bases at V and 2 bases at J; junction bases unmatched: 4. There are 15 residues in the CDR3.

This clone is a singleton in its sample. The chain combines TRBV11-2 with TRBJ2-6; D unclear. Per germline, CDR1 SGHAT and CDR2 FQNNGV. CDR3 size: 16 residues. Trimming took 1 base from V and 2 from J, leaving 9 bases between them. The CDR3 nucleotides read TGTGCCAGCAGCTTAGGCGTGGGCGCTGGGGCCAACGTCCTGACTTTC. It specifies CASSLGVGAGANVLTF.

This clone was seen only once. The chain links TRBV13 to TRBJ2-3; D might be TRBD2 (6 bases). Germline V gives CDR1 PRHDT, CDR2 FYEKMQ (reference sequence). The CDR3 totals 12 residues. The V gene lost 8 bases and the J gene lost 8 bases, with 14 bases spanning the gap. CDR3 in amino acids: CASGAPGGTQYF. The DNA for the CDR3 is TGTGCCAGCGGGGCCCCCGGGGGTACGCAGTATTTT.

V and J are TRBV5-1 and TRBJ2-5, with TRBD2 matching over 7 bases. V trimming: 7 bases; J trimming: 5 bases; junction bases outside the gene matches: 17. Germline assignment: CDR1 SGHRS and CDR2 YFSETQ. CDR3 length equals 16 residues. CDR3 sequence reads: CASRRPYRGREETQYF. CDR3 bases: TGCGCCAGCCGACGCCCCTATCGAGGGAGGGAGGAGACCCAGTACTTC.

As DNA, the CDR3 is TGTGCCAGCCGACTTGGGCGGGGGGGAGACGGGGACATTCAGTACTTC. Encoded protein: CASRLGRGGDGDIQYF. V is TRBV7-9 and J is TRBJ2-4; TRBD2 aligns across 9 bases. The V segment lost 8 bases and the J segment 8 bases; nucleotides outside the gene matches: 16. The CDR3 runs to 16 residues. CDR1 SEHNR and CDR2 FQNEAQ come from the germline V gene (reference sequence).

The V and J genes are TRBV9 and TRBJ1-2; 7 bases agree with TRBD1. CDR1 SGDLS and CDR2 YYNGEE come from the germline V gene. V gave up 3 bases and J gave up 4 bases; unmatched junction bases: 3. The CDR3 loop spans 13 amino acids. The CDR3 coding sequence is TGTGCCAGCAGCGCAAACAGGGGCTATGGCTACACCTTC. Protein sequence: CASSANRGYGYTF.

The rearrangement links TRBV7-8 to TRBJ1-4, with D maybe TRBD1 (6 bases). Germline V CDR1 and CDR2: SGHVS, FQNEAQ. With 3 bases removed from V and 0 bases from J, the gap between germline ends came to 23 bases. The CDR3 has 20 residues. In nucleotides, the CDR3 is TGTGCCAGCAGCTTGGGCCTGTTAATTTGGGACATCTCAACTAATGAAAAACTGTTTTTT. Protein: CASSLGLLIWDISTNEKLFF.

The genes are TRBV18 and TRBJ2-1; TRBD2 matches 12 bases. The length of the CDR3 is 15 residues. Trimming cost V 3 bases and J 3 bases; bases outside gene matches: 0. Per germline, CDR1 KGHSH and CDR2 LQKENI. The CDR3 loop is CASSPTSGSYNEQFF. The CDR3 region has the DNA TGTGCCAGCTCACCGACTAGCGGGAGCTACAATGAGCAGTTCTTC.

The chain joins TRBV7-2 to TRBJ1-4, with D maybe TRBD1 (6 bases). The CDR3 length is 16 residues. Germline V CDR1 and CDR2: SGHTA, FQGNSA. Trimming shortened V by 0 bases and J by 8 bases, and 16 bases separated the two germline ends. As DNA, the CDR3 is TGTGCCAGCAGCTTAGCCCTAGGGGGGGCCGGGGAAAAACTGTTTTTT. Translating it yields CASSLALGGAGEKLFF.

The CDR3 is CASSLAGRQVLQETQYF. The DNA for the CDR3 is TGTGCCAGCAGCTTAGCGGGTCGACAGGTCCTCCAAGAGACCCAGTACTTC. The gene calls are TRBV7-6 and TRBJ2-5; TRBD1 might be the D (6 bases). The ends were cut back, 0 bases at V and 1 base at J, with 15 bases in the middle. CDR3 length: 17 residues. The germline V gene encodes CDR1 SGHVS and CDR2 FNYEAQ.

The rearrangement uses TRBV7-7 and TRBJ2-1; TRBD2 agrees at 9 bases. Germline loops: CDR1 SSHAT, CDR2 FNYEAQ (reference sequence). J gave up 6 bases and V 2 bases, and 11 bases lay outside the gene matches. The CDR3 consists of 17 residues. CDR3 loop: CASSLSLAGGPGNEQFF. The CDR3 DNA reads TGTGCCAGCAGCTTATCTCTTGCGGGAGGGCCGGGCAATGAGCAGTTCTTC.

The genes are TRBV6-1 and TRBJ2-2; perhaps TRBD1 as D (5 bases). V was pared by 6 bases and J by 9 bases, with 14 bases between. In germline, CDR1 is MNHNS, CDR2 SASEGT. The CDR3 has 13 amino acids. CDR3 protein: CASRVTVARELFF. DNA for the CDR3: TGTGCCAGCAGGGTGACAGTAGCTCGGGAGCTGTTTTTT.

The CDR3 nucleotides read TGTGCCAGCAGCCGTCAGGACACTGAAGCTTTCTTT. Translated, it gives CASSRQDTEAFF. The genes are TRBV28 and TRBJ1-1; D unresolved. CDR1 is MDHEN, CDR2 SYDVKM, per germline. This CDR3 is 12 amino acids long. Trimming cost V 6 bases and J 3 bases, with 8 bases left between them.